Listed here are 8 T cell receptor beta chains from one sample, sequenced in a study of blood T cell repertoires in COVID-19. This table comes from immunoSEQ multiplex PCR, and its TCRdb copy is limited to in-frame clones, with some not included. This table holds around 70,000 clones, roughly 80% found once. The sample taken for sequencing was peripheral blood. Receptor source: an elderly woman with active or convalescent COVID-19.

The CDR3 region has the DNA TGTGCCAGCAGCCGGGGACAGGGCCCAAATGAAAAACTGTTTTTT. Protein product: CASSRGQGPNEKLFF. The chain combines TRBV7-3 with TRBJ1-4, with TRBD1 matching over 9 bases. CDR3 length: 15 residues. V lost 5 bases and J lost 5; bases outside the gene matches: 6. Germline lookup yields CDR1 SGHTA and CDR2 FQGTGA.

The table lists this clone with a count of one. The V gene is TRBV5-8, the J gene TRBJ1-1, with 7 bases identical to TRBD1. Germline CDR1 SGHTS, CDR2 YDEGEE. CDR3 length equals 13 residues. The V gene end was trimmed by 3 bases and the J gene end by 5 bases; junction bases not matched to a gene: 4. Here the CDR3 reads CASSSAGGTEAFF. In nucleotides, the CDR3 is TGTGCCAGCAGCTCCGCAGGGGGGACTGAAGCTTTCTTT. Using reference TRBV5-8 and TRBJ1-1 for the parts outside the CDR3, the full variable domain is EAGVTQSPTHLIKTRGQQATLRCSPISGHTSVYWYQQALGLGLQFLLWYDEGEERNRGNFPPRFSGRQFPNYSSELNVNALELEDSALYLCASSSAGGTEAFFGQGTRLTVV.

CDR3 amino acids: CASSRDRDGHEQFF. The CDR3 bases are TGTGCCAGCAGCCGGGACAGGGATGGGCATGAGCAGTTCTTC. The chain has TRBV7-2 and TRBJ2-1, with 9 bases matching TRBD1. J gave up 8 bases and V 5 bases, and 7 bases lay outside the gene matches. The CDR3 is made up of 14 amino acids. CDR1 and CDR2 from the germline V gene are SGHTA and FQGNSA.

The rearrangement links TRBV4-1 to TRBJ1-6; possible D gene TRBD1, 6 bases. The CDR3 is made up of 18 amino acids. Trimming pared 4 bases from V and 0 bases from J, leaving 16 bases between. CDR1 and CDR2 (germline): MGHRA, YSYEKL. The CDR3 region has the DNA TGCGCCAGCAGCCGCCCAGGGGCGGCCGTCTCCTATAATTCACCCCTCCACTTT. Amino acid sequence: CASSRPGAAVSYNSPLHF.

V usage is TRBV2 and J usage is TRBJ2-3, with 15 nucleotides matching TRBD2. The V gene's germline CDR1 is SNHLY and CDR2 FYNNEI. This CDR3 has 21 residues. V trimming: 3 bases; J trimming: 2 bases; junction bases outside the gene matches: 15. CDR3 residues: CASSDLFSRGLAGGLTDTQYF. The DNA for the CDR3 is TGTGCCAGCAGTGACCTGTTCAGCAGGGGACTAGCGGGAGGTCTCACAGATACGCAGTATTTT.

This clone came up once. The chain recombines TRBV24-1 with TRBJ2-1, with 10 bases lining up with TRBD2. This CDR3 has 10 residues. CDR1 and CDR2 (germline): KGHDR, SFDVKD. The J segment lost 15 bases and the V segment lost 9 bases, leaving 4 bases of the junction unmatched. The CDR3 sequence: CATGEREGFF. CDR3 bases: TGTGCCACCGGGGAGCGGGAGGGGTTCTTC.

The table lists this clone with a few counts. The chain is built from TRBV15 and TRBJ2-7, with D perhaps matching TRBD2 (6 bases). Germline V lookup: CDR1 LNHNV, CDR2 YYDKDF (reference sequence). This CDR3 comprises 16 residues. V lost 0 bases to trimming and J lost 0 bases, with 12 bases between them. DNA of the CDR3: TGTGCCACCAGCAGAGATCTGGCGGGGAGCTCCTACGAGCAGTACTTC. It translates to CATSRDLAGSSYEQYF.

The V gene is TRBV11-3, the J gene TRBJ2-5; 7 nucleotides line up with TRBD2. From germline, CDR1 is SGHNT and CDR2 YENEEA. This CDR3 has 15 amino acids. The V and J ends lost 4 bases and 5 bases, in that order; junction bases with no gene match: 10. The chain's CDR3 is CASSSPSGGMETQYF. The CDR3 nucleotides read TGTGCCAGCAGCTCCCCCTCCGGGGGGATGGAGACCCAGTACTTC.